This T cell receptor beta chain was captured in a study of T cell responses to AZD1222 COVID-19 vaccine. General study findings and limits: Repertoire sampling happened only post peak T cell response. Only six individuals given AZD1222 were seropositive at baseline. The donor cohort was predominantly white British with a female majority, and clonal diversity may have been underestimated.

Sequencing was performed with immunoSEQ multiplex PCR; in TCRdb, only in-frame clones are kept and a portion is missing. The sample holds some 56,000 clones, 70% to 90% seen once. Trimming left V 3 bases short and J 2 bases short, with 11 bases between. Germline V lookup: CDR1 SGHAT, CDR2 FQNNGV. There are 14 residues in the CDR3. This clone was observed a single time. Its antigen is undetermined. This rearrangement joins TRBV11-2 to TRBJ2-7; D is unclear. The sequence derives from an adult in good health. Material: peripheral blood, obtained on day 0 of AZD1222 vaccination. The CDR3 nucleotides are TGTGCCAGCAGCTTCTACCCAGCAACCTACGAGCAGTACTTC. Translating it yields CASSFYPATYEQYF.